The 32 T cell receptor beta chains in this list originate from one sample, sequenced in a study of blood T cells in healthy people across ages (dated by TCRdb to about 2015). Library creation used 5' RACE. TCRdb names Illumina HiSeq 2500 as the instrument used. The second PCR ran for roughly 7 to 12 cycles and used a J-beta primer mix along with a sample-barcoded 5' primer. TCRdb's own reprocessing of the public reads used fastp at Q25 and MiXCR and kept productive beta chains. Each entry is one CDR3 protein sequence, shown with its most common DNA and genes. This sample holds about 580,000 distinct CDR3 sequences; around half were observed only once. Together, the top ten hold approximately 23% of the sample. Sequenced sample: blood. The receptors derive from a man older than 75 in good health.

This clonotype was observed many times. This chain joins TRBV12-3 or TRBV12-4 and TRBJ2-1, with TRBD2 identical over 10 bases. V lost 7 bases, J lost 3 bases, and 15 bases stayed unmatched. The CDR3 is made up of 18 amino acids. The CDR3 nucleotides read TGTGCCAGCACCCTCTTTGCTAGCGGGAGAATTGGCTACAATGAGCAGTTCTTC. Protein: CASTLFASGRIGYNEQFF.

The chain joins TRBV20-1 to TRBJ1-1; D is unresolved. Germline-derived CDR1 and CDR2 are DFQATT and SNEGSKA (reference sequence). V lost 1 base, J lost 1 base, and 10 bases lay in between. The CDR3 extends over 14 amino acids. CDR3 region: CSARVHRGNTEAFF. DNA for the CDR3: TGCAGTGCTAGAGTACATAGAGGGAACACTGAAGCTTTCTTT.

The chain has TRBV2 and TRBJ2-5, with 7 bases lining up with TRBD1. The CDR3 spans 14 residues. Germline CDR1 and CDR2: SNHLY and FYNNEI. V shed 7 bases and J 0 bases; nucleotides not matched to a gene: 5. The CDR3: CASKGTVYQETQYF. CDR3 DNA sequence: TGTGCCAGCAAAGGGACAGTGTACCAAGAGACCCAGTACTTC. Filled out from reference TRBV2 and TRBJ2-5, the complete variable domain reads EPEVTQTPSHQVTQMGQEVILRCVPISNHLYFYWYRQILGQKVEFLVSFYNNEISEKSEIFDDQFSVERPDGSNFTLKIRSTKLEDSAMYFCASKGTVYQETQYFGPGTRLLVL.

This clonotype showed up just a few times. This sequence may be a read error, since a much larger clone differs from it by one base. V usage is TRBV6-6 and J usage is TRBJ2-7, with D uncertain. The DNA end is a closer match to TRBJ2-4, so the J assignment may be wrong. The CDR3 runs to 12 residues. The germline V gene encodes CDR1 MNHNY and CDR2 SVGAGI (reference sequence). The CDR3 bases are TGTGCCAGCAGTTTGCCCAAAAACATTCAGTACTTC. Its translation is CASSLPKNIQYF.

By its share, this clonotype is medium-sized (0.01 to 0.1%). This rearrangement joins TRBV6-5 to TRBJ2-1; D remains unclear. CDR1 is MNHEY and CDR2 is SVGAGI in the germline V gene. Trimming stripped 2 bases from V and 7 bases from J, with 3 bases between. This CDR3 has 11 amino acids. The CDR3 spells CASSYGNEQFF. The CDR3 bases are TGTGCCAGCAGTTACGGAAATGAGCAGTTCTTC.

V gene TRBV6-5 combines with J gene TRBJ2-1, with 8 nucleotides matching TRBD2. Germline V gives CDR1 MNHEY, CDR2 SVGAGI. Trimming cost V 2 bases and J 8 bases; bases outside gene matches: 11. The CDR3 spans 16 residues. CDR3 region: CASSYGGTRYGDEQFF. The CDR3 coding sequence is TGTGCCAGCAGTTACGGGGGGACTAGATATGGGGATGAGCAGTTCTTC.

There are many counts of this clonotype. In DNA, the CDR3 is TGTGCCAGCAGTTCGATAGTAGGGCTAGCAACCTACGAGCAGTACTTC. This gives the protein CASSSIVGLATYEQYF. The J gene is TRBJ2-7, the V gene TRBV6-6, with D maybe TRBD2 (5 bases). Between the trimmed V and J ends, which lost 4 bases and 2 bases, there was a span of 18 bases. Germline V gene sequence: CDR1 MNHNY, CDR2 SVGAGI (reference sequence). This CDR3 is 16 amino acids long.

The chain carries TRBV27 and TRBJ2-7, with 8 bases identical to TRBD2. Germline V gives CDR1 MNHEY, CDR2 SMNVEV (reference sequence). CDR3 length: 14 residues. The V and J ends lost 6 bases and 0 bases, in that order; junction bases with no gene match: 4. The CDR3 loop is CASRLAGSSYEQYF. CDR3 DNA sequence: TGTGCCAGCAGGCTAGCGGGTAGCTCCTACGAGCAGTACTTC.

This chain links TRBV9 with TRBJ2-1, with D hard to call. This CDR3 contains 13 residues. Trimming pared 4 bases from V and 5 bases from J, leaving 10 bases between. Germline CDR1 reads SGDLS; CDR2 reads YYNGEE. The CDR3 DNA is TGTGCCAGCAGCTTTAAGCAAGACAATGAGCAGTTCTTC. Its translation is CASSFKQDNEQFF.

This clonotype was observed a handful of times. The V gene is TRBV4-3, the J gene TRBJ1-1; D is unclear. Per germline, CDR1 LGHNA and CDR2 YSLEER. The length of the CDR3 is 15 residues. The ends were cut back, 4 bases at V and 1 base at J, with 13 bases in the middle. This CDR3 is CASSPQALGNTEAFF. The CDR3 region has the DNA TGCGCCAGCAGCCCCCAAGCATTGGGGAACACTGAAGCTTTCTTT.

This clonotype was detected a few times. Here the CDR3 reads CSVVSQLNTEAFF. The CDR3 DNA reads as TGCAGCGTTGTGAGCCAGCTTAACACTGAAGCTTTCTTT. V gene TRBV29-1 combines with J gene TRBJ1-1; D not resolved. This CDR3 spans 13 amino acids. V lost 4 bases to trimming and J lost 2 bases, with 11 bases between them. Germline lookup yields CDR1 SQVTM and CDR2 ANQGSEA. Filled out from reference TRBV29-1 and TRBJ1-1, the complete variable domain reads SAVISQKPSRDICQRGTSLTIQCQVDSQVTMMFWYRQQPGQSLTLIATANQGSEATYESGFVIDKFPISRPNLTFSTLTVSNMSPEDSSIYLCSVVSQLNTEAFFGQGTRLTVV.

The chain combines TRBV5-1 with TRBJ1-2; 10 bases line up with TRBD1. From germline, CDR1 is SGHRS and CDR2 YFSETQ. V was clipped by 4 bases and J by 4 bases; unmatched bases: 4. The CDR3 spans 14 residues. DNA of the CDR3: TGCGCCAGCAGCGTGACAGGGGGCACCTATGGCTACACCTTC. Amino acid sequence: CASSVTGGTYGYTF. The full variable domain, in which reference TRBV5-1 and TRBJ1-2 provide the parts outside the CDR3, is KAGVTQTPRYLIKTRGQQVTLSCSPISGHRSVSWYQQTPGQGLQFLFEYFSETQRNKGNFPGRFSGRQFSNSRSEMNVSTLELGDSALYLCASSVTGGTYGYTFGSGTRLTVV.

As concerns this clonotype: The junction departs from germline at one end; a sequencing error may be responsible. The chain combines TRBV12-3 or TRBV12-4 with TRBJ1-1, with D perhaps matching TRBD1 (5 bases). The CDR3 extends over 12 amino acids. CDR3 residues: CTSTPDGGEAFF. The CDR3 bases are TGTACCAGCACCCCAGATGGGGGTGAAGCTTTCTTT.

The rearrangement links TRBV25-1 to TRBJ2-7; no firm D call. The DNA end lines up better with TRBJ2-5; the J call may be wrong. This CDR3 has 14 residues. CDR1 is MGHDK, CDR2 SYGVNS, per germline. DNA for the CDR3: TGTGCCAGCAGTATCTTGGGGTTTGGAGAGACCCAGTACTTC. Translation: CASSILGFGETQYF.

V and J are TRBV7-2 and TRBJ2-4, with D perhaps matching TRBD2 (5 bases). CDR1 is SGHTA and CDR2 is FQGNSA in the germline V gene. CDR3 size: 15 residues. V was trimmed by 1 base and J by 13 bases, leaving 20 bases between them. The CDR3 DNA reads TGTGCCAGCAGCTTAGACACTACTGTGCCGTGGGAGCAGTACTTC. This codes for CASSLDTTVPWEQYF.

The gene calls are TRBV4-1 and TRBJ2-7; the D is unclear. V was trimmed by 1 base and J by 1 base, leaving 8 bases between them. CDR3 length: 14 residues. CDR1 is MGHRA, CDR2 YSYEKL, per germline. The CDR3 coding sequence is TGCGCCAGCAGCCAAGTTCTCCGATCCTACGAGCAGTACTTC. Its protein product is CASSQVLRSYEQYF.

This clonotype was detected ten times or more. The chain combines TRBV6-6 with TRBJ2-3; 9 bases align to TRBD2. V shed 6 bases and J 8 bases; nucleotides not matched to a gene: 6. There are 13 residues in the CDR3. From germline, CDR1 is MNHNY and CDR2 SVGAGI (reference sequence). The CDR3 loop is CASRGGGVGTQYF. The CDR3 nucleotides read TGTGCCAGCAGGGGCGGGGGGGTCGGTACGCAGTATTTT.

This clonotype was detected only a few times. The V call is TRBV7-2, the J call TRBJ2-1; possible D gene TRBD1, 6 bases. The CDR3 has 12 amino acids. The germline V and J ends were trimmed by 2 bases and 12 bases, with 11 bases remaining between them. Germline loops: CDR1 SGHTA, CDR2 FQGNSA. The CDR3, as DNA: TGTGCCAGCAGCTTATCCAGGGGTGGGCAGTTCTTC. It codes for CASSLSRGGQFF.

This clonotype came up a few times. This chain links TRBV21-1 with TRBJ2-5; TRBD1, the D gene given by the table, was not confirmed from the DNA. TRBV21-1 is a listed pseudogene. This CDR3 is built from 16 residues. The CDR3: CACPRTGTGRMETQYF. DNA for the CDR3: TGTGCCTGTCCGCGAACCGGGACAGGGAGGATGGAGACCCAGTACTTC.

This clonotype was counted a few times. In DNA form, the CDR3 reads TGCGCCAGCAGTCCGGGACTAGCGGGGTCAGATACGCAGTATTTT. Protein: CASSPGLAGSDTQYF. The V gene is TRBV10-2, the J gene TRBJ2-3; 13 nucleotides match TRBD2. This CDR3 is built from 15 residues. CDR1 is WSHSY and CDR2 is SAAADI in the germline V gene. Germline trimming cut 5 bases from V and 4 bases from J; bases unmatched to any gene: 3.

The genes are TRBV7-9 and TRBJ2-3; possible D gene TRBD1, 6 bases. This CDR3 region has 15 residues. Germline CDR1 reads SEHNR; CDR2 reads FQNEAQ (reference sequence). V was cut by 5 bases and J by 1 base, with 13 bases left in between. The chain's CDR3 is CASSPRQEGTDTQYF. CDR3 nucleotide sequence: TGTGCCAGCAGCCCCCGACAGGAGGGCACAGATACGCAGTATTTT.

The V call is TRBV7-2, the J call TRBJ1-5, with TRBD1 matching 9 bases. V was pared by 3 bases and J by 0 bases, with 6 bases of the junction left unmatched. The CDR3 totals 17 residues. CDR1 and CDR2 (germline): SGHTA, FQGNSA. CDR3 protein: CASSFVGTGNSNQPQHF. CDR3 sequence (DNA): TGTGCCAGCAGCTTCGTCGGGACAGGGAATAGCAATCAGCCCCAGCATTTT.

The chain carries TRBV15 and TRBJ1-1, with D uncertain. The germline gives CDR1 LNHNV, CDR2 YYDKDF (reference sequence). CDR3 size: 13 residues. V was clipped by 0 bases and J by 10 bases, with 12 bases between them. The CDR3: CATSRDMGRGAFF. CDR3 nucleotide sequence: TGTGCCACCAGCAGAGATATGGGTCGAGGAGCTTTCTTT.

The CDR3 nucleotides are TGTGCCAGCAGCCCCCTCGGAAGGGGGCAAGAGACCCAGTACTTC. The encoded protein is CASSPLGRGQETQYF. The chain recombines TRBV14 with TRBJ2-5; D is possibly TRBD1 (6 bases). Germline CDR1 and CDR2: SGHDN and FVKESK. CDR3 length equals 15 residues. V dropped 4 bases and J dropped 2 bases, with 14 bases sitting between them. The full variable domain, in which reference TRBV14 and TRBJ2-5 provide the parts outside the CDR3, is EAGVTQFPSHSVIEKGQTVTLRCDPISGHDNLYWYRRVMGKEIKFLLHFVKESKQDESGMPNNRFLAERTGGTYSTLKVQPAELEDSGVYFCASSPLGRGQETQYFGPGTRLLVL.

There are a few counts of this clonotype. The CDR3 spells CAISAGGGHFDTQYF. The CDR3, as DNA: TGTGCCATCAGTGCAGGGGGCGGTCACTTCGATACGCAGTATTTT. The V and J genes are TRBV10-3 and TRBJ2-3, with 8 bases identical to TRBD1. This CDR3 comprises 15 residues. The germline CDR1 and CDR2 sequences are ENHRY and SYGVKD. With V trimmed by 4 bases and J by 6 bases, 9 bases remained unmatched.

Regarding this clonotype: A read error may produce the germline difference seen at one junction end. The rearrangement uses TRBV3-1 and TRBJ2-1; D is possibly TRBD2 (7 bases). The CDR3 totals 15 residues. Germline values: CDR1 LGHDT, CDR2 YNNKEL (reference sequence). CDR3 in amino acids: CASSPAGARDNGQFF. CDR3 bases: TGTGCCAGCAGCCCGGCGGGGGCCCGCGACAATGGGCAGTTCTTC.

This chain uses TRBV20-1 with TRBJ2-1; 7 bases align to TRBD1. The CDR3 loop spans 13 amino acids. V trimming: 5 bases; J trimming: 7 bases; junction bases outside the gene matches: 8. The germline gives CDR1 DFQATT, CDR2 SNEGSKA (reference sequence). The CDR3 sequence is CSAVIGTVNEQFF. For the CDR3, the DNA is TGCAGTGCTGTCATTGGGACAGTTAATGAGCAGTTCTTC.

The gene calls are TRBV12-3 or TRBV12-4 and TRBJ2-5; no definite D call. The J call is doubtful: the DNA matches TRBJ2-7 better. The CDR3 contains 13 residues. The CDR3 DNA is TGTGCCAGCAGTTGGGCCGGATTGGACGAGCAGTACTTC. This gives the protein CASSWAGLDEQYF.

The rearrangement links TRBV5-1 to TRBJ2-1, with 10 bases aligning to TRBD2. The ends lost 0 bases at V and 8 bases at J; junction bases unmatched: 5. The CDR3 runs to 15 residues. Germline CDR1 reads SGHRS; CDR2 reads YFSETQ. CDR3 sequence: CASSLGRAGGDEQFF. The CDR3 region has the DNA TGCGCCAGCAGCTTGGGCCGAGCGGGAGGGGATGAGCAGTTCTTC.

V usage is TRBV5-1 and J usage is TRBJ1-1, with 9 nucleotides matching TRBD1. The CDR3 totals 12 residues. The germline V gene encodes CDR1 SGHRS and CDR2 YFSETQ. Losses at the gene ends were 3 bases for V and 10 bases for J; bases not matched to a gene: 4. This chain's CDR3 is CASSSDRGGAFF. The CDR3 DNA reads TGCGCCAGCAGCTCCGACAGGGGGGGAGCTTTCTTT. The complete variable domain, with remaining parts taken from reference TRBV5-1 and TRBJ1-1, reads KAGVTQTPRYLIKTRGQQVTLSCSPISGHRSVSWYQQTPGQGLQFLFEYFSETQRNKGNFPGRFSGRQFSNSRSEMNVSTLELGDSALYLCASSSDRGGAFFGQGTRLTVV.

This clonotype occurred many times. In DNA form, the CDR3 reads TGTGCCAGCAGCGAGGGACAGGGTCAGCAGTTCTTC. Residues: CASSEGQGQQFF. The rearrangement links TRBV6-6 to TRBJ2-1, with TRBD1 matching 9 bases. Losses at the gene ends were 6 bases for V and 11 bases for J; bases not matched to a gene: 5. This CDR3 spans 12 amino acids. Per the germline V gene, CDR1 is MNHNY and CDR2 is SVGAGI (reference sequence).

V is TRBV7-2 and J is TRBJ1-5; perhaps TRBD1 as D (5 bases). The V gene's germline CDR1 is SGHTA and CDR2 FQGNSA. The ends were cut back, 5 bases at V and 0 bases at J, with 14 bases in the middle. This CDR3 spans 16 amino acids. CDR3 amino acids: CASSPSAGGSNQPQHF. The DNA of the CDR3 is TGTGCCAGCAGCCCGTCGGCGGGGGGTAGCAATCAGCCCCAGCATTTT.